This TCR beta chain is from a study of T cell changes during pregnancy in multiple sclerosis. V lost 2 bases, J lost 9 bases, and 18 bases lay in between. Germline CDR1 MNHEY, CDR2 SVGAGI. The CDR3 is 15 amino acids. In this sample, this clone turned up once. The table came from immunoSEQ multiplex PCR; TCRdb's copy has only in-frame clones and leaves some out. The data show fewer than 85,000 clones, with roughly 90% seen just once and 1.5% to 2% held by the top ten. Sequenced here: peripheral blood, sampled before pregnancy. The V and J genes are TRBV6-5 and TRBJ2-3; no reliable D call. The TCR sequence derives from a female donor with multiple sclerosis, enrolled in a pregnancy study. For the CDR3, the DNA is TGTGCCAGCAGTTACATGCCCCTGACTGGCATCACGCAGTATTTT. This codes for CASSYMPLTGITQYF.